The subject of this entry is one T cell receptor beta chain. Data came from immunoSEQ multiplex PCR; TCRdb stores just in-frame clones and leaves some out. This table holds more than 350,000 clones, approximately 88% found once. With 0 bases clipped from V and 1 base from J, the junction kept 5 bases outside the gene matches. The CDR3 has 17 residues. Per germline, CDR1 MGHRA and CDR2 YSYEKL. The source of the sample is a study of blood T cell repertoires in COVID-19. The sequence was obtained from a woman aged 25 to 39 with COVID-19, enrolled during active disease. The rearrangement links TRBV4-1 to TRBJ2-1; 8 bases match TRBD2. The sequenced sample was peripheral blood. The chain's CDR3 is CASSQDGASGSYNEQFF. CDR3 sequence (DNA): TGCGCCAGCAGCCAAGATGGGGCTAGCGGGTCCTACAATGAGCAGTTCTTC.